Presented here are 27 T cell receptor beta chains from one specimen sequenced in a study of blood T cell repertoires in COVID-19. Assay: immunoSEQ multiplex PCR; the TCRdb copy retains only in-frame clones and omits some. The sample consists of approximately 70,000 clones, 70% to 90% of them appearing once. Sequenced: peripheral blood. The receptors originated from a woman aged 50 to 60 with COVID-19, enrolled during active disease.

The chain has TRBV7-2 and TRBJ1-2; a possible D gene is TRBD1 (6 bases). The CDR3 runs to 15 residues. V was trimmed by 5 bases and J by 5 bases, leaving 18 bases between them. CDR1 and CDR2 from the germline V gene are SGHTA and FQGNSA. The CDR3 protein is CASSPGVPPLYGYTF. In nucleotides, the CDR3 is TGTGCCAGCAGCCCAGGGGTCCCCCCTTTATATGGCTACACCTTC.

The chain has TRBV19 and TRBJ2-7; D uncertain. From germline, CDR1 is LNHDA and CDR2 SQIVND (reference sequence). V was shortened by 6 bases and J by 6 bases, with 12 bases between the two germline ends. The CDR3 is 12 residues long. CDR3 coding DNA: TGTGCCAGTAGACCTCACACGGGCGAGCAGTACTTC. Its protein is CASRPHTGEQYF.

V gene TRBV6-5 combines with J gene TRBJ2-7; possible D gene TRBD2, 5 bases. The V gene lost 8 bases and the J gene lost 3 bases, with 8 bases spanning the gap. The CDR3 covers 11 residues. Germline V CDR1 and CDR2: MNHEY, SVGAGI. CDR3 protein: CASLGSYEQYF. The CDR3 bases are TGTGCCAGCTTGGGGAGCTACGAGCAGTACTTC.

The chain joins TRBV5-1 to TRBJ2-1; TRBD2 is a possible D gene (5 bases). The V end lost 7 bases, the J end lost 10 bases, and 15 bases lay between the germline ends. This CDR3 has 12 residues. Germline V gene sequence: CDR1 SGHRS, CDR2 YFSETQ. The CDR3 DNA reads as TGCGCCAGCCTTGGACTCTCTGGGGAGCAGTTCTTC. It encodes CASLGLSGEQFF. Together with reference TRBV5-1 and TRBJ2-1, the CDR3 gives the full variable domain: KAGVTQTPRYLIKTRGQQVTLSCSPISGHRSVSWYQQTPGQGLQFLFEYFSETQRNKGNFPGRFSGRQFSNSRSEMNVSTLELGDSALYLCASLGLSGEQFFGPGTRLTVL.

The chain joins TRBV7-9 to TRBJ2-1; 7 bases agree with TRBD2. The CDR3 covers 16 residues. Per germline, CDR1 SEHNR and CDR2 FQNEAQ (reference sequence). V trimming: 5 bases; J trimming: 0 bases; junction bases outside the gene matches: 7. The CDR3 DNA reads TGTGCCAGCAGCGTTAGCGGGCAGAGCTCCTACAATGAGCAGTTCTTC. Its protein is CASSVSGQSSYNEQFF.

The J gene is TRBJ2-2, the V gene TRBV28, with D possibly being TRBD1 (6 bases). The V and J ends lost 6 bases and 7 bases respectively, with 15 bases between them. The germline CDR1 and CDR2 sequences are MDHEN and SYDVKM. CDR3 length equals 14 residues. The CDR3 here is CASRLGQLVGELFF. In DNA, the CDR3 is TGTGCCAGCAGATTAGGACAGTTAGTCGGGGAGCTGTTTTTT.

The chain recombines TRBV12-3 or TRBV12-4 with TRBJ1-1, with TRBD1 identical over 7 bases. J was trimmed by 11 bases and V by 6 bases; bases with no gene match: 12. The CDR3 has 13 residues. The DNA of the CDR3 is TGTGCCAGCAGCAAACTTTTAGGGACAGAGGCTTTCTTT. This translates into CASSKLLGTEAFF.

This chain uses TRBV9 with TRBJ2-7; 9 positions match TRBD2. The CDR3 is 20 amino acids. Germline loops: CDR1 SGDLS, CDR2 YYNGEE. Germline trimming cut 0 bases from V and 2 bases from J; bases unmatched to any gene: 18. CDR3 in amino acids: CASSVAPRDGLAGAPYEQYF. In DNA form, the CDR3 reads TGTGCCAGCAGCGTAGCCCCTCGGGATGGGTTAGCGGGAGCCCCCTACGAGCAGTACTTC.

The chain joins TRBV7-6 to TRBJ2-1, with a weak D call TRBD2 (6 bases). The CDR3 is made up of 15 amino acids. The V and J ends lost 5 bases and 4 bases respectively, with 15 bases between them. Germline lookup yields CDR1 SGHVS and CDR2 FNYEAQ. The CDR3 sequence: CASSLRLARYNEQFF. DNA for the CDR3: TGTGCCAGCAGCCTCCGGCTAGCGAGATACAATGAGCAGTTCTTC.

The gene calls are TRBV9 and TRBJ2-1; 14 bases align to TRBD2. Germline V gene sequence: CDR1 SGDLS, CDR2 YYNGEE. J was trimmed by 9 bases and V by 3 bases; bases with no gene match: 8. CDR3 length: 16 residues. Here the CDR3 reads CASSGPGTSGSSEQFF. CDR3 DNA: TGTGCCAGCAGCGGCCCCGGGACTAGCGGGAGTTCTGAGCAGTTCTTC.

This chain joins TRBV5-4 and TRBJ2-1; D might be TRBD1 (6 bases). The CDR3 is made up of 15 amino acids. V lost 0 bases and J 4 bases, leaving 11 bases between the germline ends. Germline CDR1 SGHNT, CDR2 YYREEE (reference sequence). The CDR3 is CASSLASTGYNEQFF. The DNA of the CDR3 is TGTGCCAGCAGCTTGGCCAGCACAGGGTACAATGAGCAGTTCTTC.

This chain links TRBV18 with TRBJ2-2; the match to TRBD2 covers 9 bases. This CDR3 spans 16 amino acids. Trimming cost V 3 bases and J 7 bases; bases outside gene matches: 9. Germline V lookup: CDR1 KGHSH, CDR2 LQKENI. The CDR3 DNA reads as TGTGCCAGCTCACCTACGATAGCGGGAGAAGGCGGGGAGCTGTTTTTT. It is translated as CASSPTIAGEGGELFF.

CDR3 protein: CASSPARDRWGEKLFF. DNA for the CDR3: TGTGCCAGCAGTCCCGCTCGGGACAGGTGGGGTGAAAAACTGTTTTTT. V usage is TRBV28 and J usage is TRBJ1-4, with 8 bases matching TRBD1. V lost 5 bases to trimming and J lost 7 bases; unmatched junction nucleotides: 12. The CDR3 sequence is 16 residues long. From germline, CDR1 is MDHEN and CDR2 SYDVKM.

This chain connects TRBV6-1 to TRBJ2-7; 7 positions match TRBD2. This CDR3 is 14 amino acids long. The V gene end was trimmed by 3 bases and the J gene end by 2 bases; junction bases not matched to a gene: 4. Germline V gives CDR1 MNHNS, CDR2 SASEGT. The CDR3 loop is CASSDLAATYEQYF. As DNA, the CDR3 is TGTGCCAGCAGTGATCTAGCGGCAACCTACGAGCAGTACTTC.

DNA of the CDR3: TGTGCCAGTAGTCGGGGGGAGAGGCGGAATGAGCAGTTCTTC. It specifies CASSRGERRNEQFF. The chain carries TRBV19 and TRBJ2-1; TRBD2 matches 7 bases. The ends lost 5 bases at V and 7 bases at J; junction bases unmatched: 8. The CDR3 covers 14 residues. Germline V lookup: CDR1 LNHDA, CDR2 SQIVND (reference sequence).

The chain joins TRBV5-1 to TRBJ2-3, with 7 bases matching TRBD2. CDR1 and CDR2 (germline): SGHRS, YFSETQ. Trimming at V came to 6 bases and at J to 8 bases, leaving 24 bases not matched to a gene. This CDR3 has 18 residues. CDR3: CASIPLSISGLPGGTQYF. The CDR3 bases are TGCGCCAGCATACCCTTGTCCATATCGGGGCTCCCGGGAGGTACGCAGTATTTT.

The rearrangement uses TRBV29-1 and TRBJ2-3, with a weak D call TRBD2 (5 bases). In germline, CDR1 is SQVTM, CDR2 ANQGSEA. V lost 4 bases and J 0 bases, leaving 11 bases between the germline ends. This CDR3 contains 14 residues. The CDR3 DNA sequence: TGCAGCGTTGGTCGGGGAATAAGCACAGATACGCAGTATTTT. Amino acid sequence: CSVGRGISTDTQYF.

The chain carries TRBV9 and TRBJ2-2; 13 bases agree with TRBD2. Germline values: CDR1 SGDLS, CDR2 YYNGEE. J lost 4 bases, V lost 4 bases, and 4 bases had no gene match. This CDR3 spans 16 amino acids. DNA for the CDR3: TGTGCCAGCAGCCCTGGACTAGCGGGAGTCACCGGGGAGCTGTTTTTT. Amino acid sequence: CASSPGLAGVTGELFF.

This clone was picked up a small number of times. CDR3: CASSRGQGGYTF. Here the CDR3 DNA reads TGTGCCAGTAGTAGAGGACAGGGAGGCTACACCTTC. This chain links TRBV19 with TRBJ1-2; TRBD1 matches 8 bases. The germline V gene encodes CDR1 LNHDA and CDR2 SQIVND (reference sequence). The length of the CDR3 is 12 residues. The ends lost 4 bases at V and 8 bases at J; junction bases unmatched: 3.

The J gene is TRBJ2-5, the V gene TRBV11-3; TRBD2 agrees at 8 bases. The CDR3 has 15 amino acids. V was clipped by 3 bases and J by 0 bases; unmatched bases: 3. The V gene's germline CDR1 is SGHNT and CDR2 YENEEA. The CDR3 sequence: CASSLASGYQETQYF. CDR3 bases: TGTGCCAGCAGCTTGGCTAGCGGGTACCAAGAGACCCAGTACTTC.

In this sample, this clone turned up a few times. The rearrangement uses TRBV30 and TRBJ2-7, with D unresolved. Trimming took off 4 bases at V and 5 bases at J, with 15 bases between the two ends. CDR3 length equals 13 residues. The germline V gene has CDR1 GTSNPN and CDR2 SVGIG (reference sequence). The CDR3 DNA sequence: TGTGCCTGGACGGTCCGGAGCACTCACGAGCAGTACTTC. As protein: CAWTVRSTHEQYF.

This clone was found once. The gene calls are TRBV5-1 and TRBJ2-1, with a possible D match to TRBD2 (6 bases). V lost 5 bases and J 7 bases, leaving 22 bases between the germline ends. Looked up from germline, CDR1 is SGHRS and CDR2 is YFSETQ. The CDR3 length is 16 residues. The CDR3 region has the DNA TGCGCCAGCAGAGAAACCGGGACTCGCTTAGGGAATGAGCAGTTCTTC. It specifies CASRETGTRLGNEQFF.

This clone was picked up a small number of times. The chain links TRBV7-9 to TRBJ1-4; TRBD1 might be the D (6 bases). Germline CDR1 SEHNR, CDR2 FQNEAQ (reference sequence). The CDR3 covers 16 residues. Trimming removed 1 base at V and 3 bases at J, with 12 bases between. CDR3 in amino acids: CASSLVTGVSNEKLFF. For the CDR3, the DNA is TGTGCCAGCAGCTTAGTGACAGGCGTCTCTAATGAAAAACTGTTTTTT.

Only one count was recorded for this clone. The rearrangement joins TRBV10-3 to TRBJ2-7; TRBD2 matches 8 bases. J gave up 7 bases and V 4 bases, and 9 bases lay outside the gene matches. CDR3 length: 14 amino acids. Germline V gene lookup returns CDR1 ENHRY and CDR2 SYGVKD. The CDR3 nucleotides read TGTGCCATCAGTGGGGCTAGCGGGTCCCGGGAGCAGTACTTC. It yields the protein CAISGASGSREQYF.

This chain joins TRBV6-6 and TRBJ1-5; D unresolved. This CDR3 comprises 14 residues. The V end was cut by 0 bases, the J end by 5 bases, with 8 bases between. Germline CDR1 and CDR2: MNHNY and SVGAGI (reference sequence). CDR3 loop: CASSYSDFYQPQHF. In nucleotides, the CDR3 is TGTGCCAGCAGTTACTCGGACTTCTATCAGCCCCAGCATTTT.

The chain couples TRBV11-3 to TRBJ2-5, with TRBD2 identical over 14 bases. CDR3 length: 17 amino acids. Germline CDR1 and CDR2: SGHNT and YENEEA. Trimming removed 3 bases from V and 2 bases from J; junction bases left unmatched: 5. The CDR3 loop is CASSLGLAGAGQETQYF. DNA for the CDR3: TGTGCCAGCAGCTTGGGACTAGCGGGAGCGGGGCAAGAGACCCAGTACTTC.

CDR3 residues: CASSEIGLAVSNTQYF. CDR3 DNA sequence: TGTGCCAGCAGTGAAATTGGACTAGCGGTTTCGAATACGCAGTATTTT. The chain has TRBV2 and TRBJ2-3, with 10 bases lining up with TRBD2. The CDR3 is 16 amino acids. The ends lost 2 bases at V and 7 bases at J; junction bases unmatched: 9. CDR1 SNHLY and CDR2 FYNNEI come from the germline V gene.